The 15 T cell receptor beta chains reported below all come from one sample, sequenced in a study of blood T cells in healthy people across ages. The authors ran a second PCR of roughly 7 to 11 cycles using a sample-barcoded 5' primer and a J-beta primer mix. Each CDR3 protein is one row after TCRdb ran MiXCR on the 5' RACE reads. Of hundreds of thousands of distinct CDR3 sequences in the sample, around 46% were seen once. The sequenced sample was blood. The source of these receptors is a man in his thirties or forties in good health.

The V call is TRBV29-1, the J call TRBJ1-1, with TRBD1 matching 7 bases. Germline V lookup: CDR1 SQVTM, CDR2 ANQGSEA. This CDR3 has 14 amino acids. J gave up 4 bases and V 3 bases, and 8 bases lay outside the gene matches. The CDR3 DNA reads TGCAGCGTTGATCCCAGGGGGGTGGGCACTGAAGCTTTCTTT. It yields the protein CSVDPRGVGTEAFF. Together with reference TRBV29-1 and TRBJ1-1, the CDR3 gives the full variable domain: SAVISQKPSRDICQRGTSLTIQCQVDSQVTMMFWYRQQPGQSLTLIATANQGSEATYESGFVIDKFPISRPNLTFSTLTVSNMSPEDSSIYLCSVDPRGVGTEAFFGQGTRLTVV.

This clonotype was seen a handful of times. This chain uses TRBV6-2 or TRBV6-3 with TRBJ1-5, with TRBD1 identical over 8 bases. From germline, CDR1 is MNHEY and CDR2 SVGEGT. With V trimmed by 7 bases and J by 6 bases, 5 bases remained unmatched. This CDR3 is 13 amino acids long. CDR3 sequence: CASTDRVSQPQHF. The CDR3 bases are TGTGCCAGCACGGACAGGGTTAGTCAGCCCCAGCATTTT.

This clonotype turned up a few times. V usage is TRBV7-3 and J usage is TRBJ2-3; TRBD2 is a possible D gene (6 bases). The CDR3 totals 14 residues. Per germline, CDR1 SGHTA and CDR2 FQGTGA. Trimming shortened V by 8 bases and J by 1 base, and 13 bases separated the two germline ends. Written as DNA, the CDR3 is TGTGCCAGCTCCGGGAGTCGCGGCACAGATACGCAGTATTTT. Amino acids: CASSGSRGTDTQYF.

This clonotype appeared a few times. The chain carries TRBV24-1 and TRBJ2-5; 8 bases fit TRBD2. Germline V gene sequence: CDR1 KGHDR, CDR2 SFDVKD. The CDR3 is 14 amino acids. J gave up 7 bases and V 9 bases, and 12 bases lay outside the gene matches. In DNA form, the CDR3 reads TGTGCCACCCAAGGGACGGCGGGGGGCACGACCCAGTACTTC. Translation: CATQGTAGGTTQYF.

This clonotype was detected only a few times. This sequence joins TRBV20-1 and TRBJ2-3; 7 bases are a match to TRBD2. V dropped 1 base and J dropped 5; count of bases not matched to a gene: 6. CDR3 length: 14 amino acids. Germline V gene data show CDR1 as DFQATT and CDR2 as SNEGSKA (reference sequence). CDR3 protein: CSARVAGVGDTQYF. The DNA of the CDR3 is TGCAGTGCTAGAGTGGCGGGGGTGGGAGATACGCAGTATTTT.

This chain links TRBV27 with TRBJ2-7; the D is unclear. With 6 bases removed from V and 6 bases from J, the gap between germline ends came to 12 bases. Germline V gene data show CDR1 as MNHEY and CDR2 as SMNVEV (reference sequence). The CDR3 runs to 12 residues. The CDR3 is CASSLELLEQYF. DNA for the CDR3: TGTGCCAGCAGCCTGGAGCTTCTCGAGCAGTACTTC.

V is TRBV6-1 and J is TRBJ1-1; no firm D call. Germline V gene data show CDR1 as MNHNS and CDR2 as SASEGT. V lost 1 base to trimming and J lost 2 bases, with 11 bases between them. The CDR3 contains 15 residues. The CDR3 DNA follows: TGTGCCAGCAGTGAAGTAGGTGGCTATAACACTGAAGCTTTCTTT. This translates into CASSEVGGYNTEAFF.

This clonotype showed up just a few times. V gene TRBV29-1 combines with J gene TRBJ2-2; D is perhaps TRBD2 (6 bases). Germline CDR1 SQVTM, CDR2 ANQGSEA. V lost 3 bases, J lost 1 base, and 9 bases lay in between. The CDR3 spans 14 residues. CDR3 in DNA: TGCAGCGTTGATTGGAGGGGGAACACCGGGGAGCTGTTTTTT. It is translated as CSVDWRGNTGELFF.

This chain links TRBV10-3 with TRBJ1-1; D remains unclear. Germline values: CDR1 ENHRY, CDR2 SYGVKD. V lost 7 bases, J lost 5 bases, and 11 bases lay in between. CDR3 length: 12 amino acids. The DNA for the CDR3 is TGTGCCATCATAGGGTTAGGAACTGAAGCTTTCTTT. It encodes CAIIGLGTEAFF.

This chain joins TRBV4-1 and TRBJ2-1; no definite D call. The CDR3 spans 14 residues. Trimming shortened V by 3 bases and J by 1 base, and 7 bases separated the two germline ends. Germline V gene sequence: CDR1 MGHRA, CDR2 YSYEKL. CDR3 in amino acids: CASSQELSYNEQFF. The CDR3 coding sequence is TGCGCCAGCAGCCAGGAACTATCCTACAATGAGCAGTTCTTC.

The chain has TRBV2 and TRBJ1-1, with 8 bases fitting TRBD1. Germline V lookup: CDR1 SNHLY, CDR2 FYNNEI. This CDR3 has 15 residues. V gave up 2 bases and J gave up 1 base; unmatched junction bases: 3. The DNA of the CDR3 is TGTGCCAGCAGTGAACAAGGACAGGGGAACACTGAAGCTTTCTTT. It specifies CASSEQGQGNTEAFF. Full variable domain (missing parts from reference TRBV2 and TRBJ1-1): EPEVTQTPSHQVTQMGQEVILRCVPISNHLYFYWYRQILGQKVEFLVSFYNNEISEKSEIFDDQFSVERPDGSNFTLKIRSTKLEDSAMYFCASSEQGQGNTEAFFGQGTRLTVV.

This clonotype showed up just once. The chain's CDR3 is CASSLTGARNIQYF. The CDR3, as DNA: TGTGCCAGCAGTTTAACAGGGGCTCGCAACATTCAGTACTTC. The chain recombines TRBV28 with TRBJ2-4, with 7 positions matching TRBD1. Trimming removed 2 bases from V and 7 bases from J; junction bases left unmatched: 5. The CDR3 has 14 amino acids. Germline values: CDR1 MDHEN, CDR2 SYDVKM.

About this clonotype: The junction departs from the called germline gene at one end, perhaps through a read error. The chain employs TRBV20-1 and TRBJ1-4; D gene unclear. From germline, CDR1 is DFQATT and CDR2 SNEGSKA (reference sequence). The CDR3 runs 15 residues. The CDR3: CSAREPLPEGERLFF. CDR3 nucleotides: TGCAGTGCTAGAGAGCCCCTTCCGGAAGGAGAAAGACTGTTTTTT.

This clonotype was found a few times. The V call is TRBV4-3, the J call TRBJ2-7; no clear D gene. V was clipped by 0 bases and J by 1 base, with 10 bases between them. The CDR3 covers 15 residues. CDR1 and CDR2 from the germline V gene are LGHNA and YSLEER. The CDR3: CASSQDLTRSYEQYF. CDR3 bases: TGCGCCAGCAGCCAAGATTTAACTCGGTCCTACGAGCAGTACTTC.

Worth noting for this clonotype: The germline gene is not matched at one end of the junction; a read error may be the cause. The V gene is TRBV4-2, the J gene TRBJ1-2; D remains unclear. CDR1 and CDR2 (germline): LGHNA, YNFKEQ. The CDR3 consists of 14 residues. CDR3 sequence: CACSQVSDNYGYTF. In nucleotides, the CDR3 is TGTGCCTGCAGCCAAGTTTCGGATAACTATGGCTACACCTTC.